This T cell receptor (beta chain) comes out of a study of T cell repertoires in cytomegalovirus infection (dated by TCRdb to 2018 to 2020). Concerning the study at large: The HLA type of each donor mattered for the analysis, because public TCR beta signatures pointed to carriage of CMV infection along with the matching HLA type.

Ends trimmed: V by 3 bases, J by 9 bases; bases unmatched to a gene: 6. The CDR3 contains 14 residues, cysteine and phenylalanine counted. The DNA shown is the 42-base CDR3, in frame from base 1. CDR1 and CDR2 are drawn from the germline V gene: SGDLS, YYNGEE. For sequencing, an Illumina HiSeq 1500 was employed. TCRdb's own reprocessing of the public reads used fastp at Q25 and MiXCR and kept productive beta chains. Duplicate CDR3 protein sequences are folded into a single record with the most common DNA and genes. The sample records a few hundred thousand distinct CDR3 sequences, roughly 15% of which are singletons. The top ten hold around 8.1% of the sample. This clonotype was found a few times. Its antigen remains undetermined. Base-call qualities are not available, and no considerably larger clone is one nucleotide away. Results the study describes overall, beyond this receptor: Carriers of CMV infection plus the relevant HLA type were discriminated by the cumulative frequency of public TCR beta family members in the study cohort and in an independent roughly 320-donor cohort. In the ex vivo response, HLA-C-restricted CMV-specific TCR beta clonotypes were dominant, and in two of eight donors the single most frequent clonotype came from this HLA-C-restricted group.

Sequenced sample: PBMCs. Here the chain combines TRBV9 and TRBJ2-1; 10 bases in between match TRBD1. The TCR originated in a human donor in good health (CMV status not recorded). Some clones in this sample may be carry-over from other donors' samples. The bases read TGTGCCAGCAGCGCCCCGACAGGGGGCGCTGAGCAGTTCTTC. Its translation reads: CASSAPTGGAEQFF. Beyond the CDR3, the reference TRBV9 and TRBJ2-1 genes provide the residues; the full variable domain reads: DSGVTQTPKHLITATGQRVTLRCSPRSGDLSVYWYQQSLDQGLQFLIQYYNGEERAKGNILERFSAQQFPDLHSELNLSSLELGDSALYFCASSAPTGGAEQFFGPGTRLTVL.